This T cell receptor (beta chain) was recovered during a study of blood T cell repertoires in COVID-19. The assay was immunoSEQ multiplex PCR, and TCRdb's table has in-frame clones only and misses some. The sample includes 250,000 to 300,000 clones, 88% of them seen just once. This CDR3 is 15 amino acids long. Germline V CDR1 and CDR2: KGHDR, SFDVKD. V lost 4 bases, J lost 2 bases, and 7 bases stayed unmatched. The sample taken for sequencing was PBMCs or T cells enriched from blood (not recorded which). This sequence originates from a woman aged 30 to 39 who had recovered from COVID-19. The J gene is TRBJ2-7, the V gene TRBV24-1; 7 bases line up with TRBD1. In nucleotides, the CDR3 is TGTGCCACCAGTGAGGAGACAGGGAACACCTACGAGCAGTACTTC. This gives the protein CATSEETGNTYEQYF.